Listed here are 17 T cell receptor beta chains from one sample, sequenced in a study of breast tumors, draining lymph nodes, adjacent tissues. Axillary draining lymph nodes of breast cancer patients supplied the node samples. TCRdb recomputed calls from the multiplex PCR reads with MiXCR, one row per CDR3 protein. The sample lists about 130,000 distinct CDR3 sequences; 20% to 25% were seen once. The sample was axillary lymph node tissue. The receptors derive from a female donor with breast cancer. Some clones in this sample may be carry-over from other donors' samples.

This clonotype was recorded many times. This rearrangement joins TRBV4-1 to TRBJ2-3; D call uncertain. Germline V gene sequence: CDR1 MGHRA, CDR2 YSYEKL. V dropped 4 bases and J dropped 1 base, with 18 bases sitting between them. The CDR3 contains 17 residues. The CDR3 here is CASSRTRSVIGTDTQYF. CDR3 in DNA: TGCGCCAGCAGCCGTACCCGGAGTGTGATTGGCACAGATACGCAGTATTTT.

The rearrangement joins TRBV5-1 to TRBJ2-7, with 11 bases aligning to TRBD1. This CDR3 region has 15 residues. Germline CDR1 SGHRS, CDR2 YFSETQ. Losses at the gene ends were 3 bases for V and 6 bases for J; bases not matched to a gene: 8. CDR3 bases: TGCGCCAGCAGCTCCGGGACAGGGGGAGTTGCCGAGCAGTACTTC. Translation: CASSSGTGGVAEQYF. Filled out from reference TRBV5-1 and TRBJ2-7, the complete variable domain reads KAGVTQTPRYLIKTRGQQVTLSCSPISGHRSVSWYQQTPGQGLQFLFEYFSETQRNKGNFPGRFSGRQFSNSRSEMNVSTLELGDSALYLCASSSGTGGVAEQYFGPGTRLTVT.

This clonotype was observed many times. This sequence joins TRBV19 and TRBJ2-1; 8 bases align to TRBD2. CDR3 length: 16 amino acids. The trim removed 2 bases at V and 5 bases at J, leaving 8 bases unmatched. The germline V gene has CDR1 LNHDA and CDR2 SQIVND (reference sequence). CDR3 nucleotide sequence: TGTGCCAGTAGTATATCGGGACTAGAGTACCACAATGAGCAGTTCTTC. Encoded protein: CASSISGLEYHNEQFF.

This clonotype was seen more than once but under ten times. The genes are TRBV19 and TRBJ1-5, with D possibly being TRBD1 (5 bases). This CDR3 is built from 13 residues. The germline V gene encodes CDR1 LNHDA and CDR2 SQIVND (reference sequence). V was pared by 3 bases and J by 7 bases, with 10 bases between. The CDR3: CASSIQGGQPQHF. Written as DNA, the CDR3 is TGTGCCAGTAGTATCCAGGGAGGACAGCCCCAGCATTTT. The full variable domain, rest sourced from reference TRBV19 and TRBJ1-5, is DGGITQSPKYLFRKEGQNVTLSCEQNLNHDAMYWYRQDPGQGLRLIYYSQIVNDFQKGDIAEGYSVSREKKESFPLTVTSAQKNPTAFYLCASSIQGGQPQHFGDGTRLSIL.

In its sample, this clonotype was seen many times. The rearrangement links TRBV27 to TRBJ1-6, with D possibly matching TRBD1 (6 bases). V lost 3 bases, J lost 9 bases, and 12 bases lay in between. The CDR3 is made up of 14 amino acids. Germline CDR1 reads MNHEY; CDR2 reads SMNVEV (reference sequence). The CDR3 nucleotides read TGTGCCAGCAGTTTGGGGGGGGGCGGTTCACCCCTCCACTTT. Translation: CASSLGGGGSPLHF.

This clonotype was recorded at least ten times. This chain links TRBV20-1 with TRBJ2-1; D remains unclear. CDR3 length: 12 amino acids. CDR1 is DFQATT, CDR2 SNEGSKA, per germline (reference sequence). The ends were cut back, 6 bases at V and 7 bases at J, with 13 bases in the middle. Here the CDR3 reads CSARRAENEQFF. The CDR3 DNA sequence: TGCAGTGCCCGAAGGGCTGAGAATGAGCAGTTCTTC.

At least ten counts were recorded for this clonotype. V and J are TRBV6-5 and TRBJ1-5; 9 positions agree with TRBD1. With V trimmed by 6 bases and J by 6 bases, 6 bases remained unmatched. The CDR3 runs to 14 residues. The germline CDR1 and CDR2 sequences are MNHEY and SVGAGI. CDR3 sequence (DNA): TGTGCCAGCAGCTCCGACAGGGGGGGTCAGCCCCAGCATTTT. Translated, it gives CASSSDRGGQPQHF.

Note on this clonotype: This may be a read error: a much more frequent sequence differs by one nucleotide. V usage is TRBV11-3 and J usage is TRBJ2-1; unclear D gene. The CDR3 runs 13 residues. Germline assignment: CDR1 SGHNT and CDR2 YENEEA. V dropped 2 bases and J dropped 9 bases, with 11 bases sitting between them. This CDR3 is CASSLQDNSEQFF. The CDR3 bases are TGTGCCAGCAGCTTACAGGATAACAGTGAGCAGTTCTTC.

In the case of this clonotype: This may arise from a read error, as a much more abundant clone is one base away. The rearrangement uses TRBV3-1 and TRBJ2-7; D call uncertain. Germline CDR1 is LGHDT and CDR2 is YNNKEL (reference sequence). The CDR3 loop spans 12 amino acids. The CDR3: CANSQVSNEQYF. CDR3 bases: TGTGCCAACAGCCAAGTCTCGAACGAGCAGTACTTC.

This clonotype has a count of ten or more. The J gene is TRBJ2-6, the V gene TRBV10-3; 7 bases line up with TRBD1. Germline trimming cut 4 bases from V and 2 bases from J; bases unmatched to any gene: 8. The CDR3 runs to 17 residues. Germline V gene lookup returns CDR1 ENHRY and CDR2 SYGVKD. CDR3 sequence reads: CAISGGRGTPGANVLTF. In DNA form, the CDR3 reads TGTGCCATCAGTGGTGGCAGGGGGACCCCTGGGGCCAACGTCCTGACTTTC.

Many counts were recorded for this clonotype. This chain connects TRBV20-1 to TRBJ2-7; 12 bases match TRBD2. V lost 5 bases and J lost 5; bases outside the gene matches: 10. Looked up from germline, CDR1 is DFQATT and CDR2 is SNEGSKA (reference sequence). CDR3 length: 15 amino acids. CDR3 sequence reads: CSAPWTSGMPHEQYF. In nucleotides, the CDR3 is TGCAGTGCTCCCTGGACTAGCGGGATGCCCCACGAGCAGTACTTC.

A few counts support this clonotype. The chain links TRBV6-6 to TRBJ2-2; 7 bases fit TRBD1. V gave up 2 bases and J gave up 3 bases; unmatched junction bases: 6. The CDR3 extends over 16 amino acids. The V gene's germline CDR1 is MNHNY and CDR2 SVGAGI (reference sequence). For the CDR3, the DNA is TGTGCCAGCAGTTACACCCGGGACAGTCACACCGGGGAGCTGTTTTTT. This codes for CASSYTRDSHTGELFF.

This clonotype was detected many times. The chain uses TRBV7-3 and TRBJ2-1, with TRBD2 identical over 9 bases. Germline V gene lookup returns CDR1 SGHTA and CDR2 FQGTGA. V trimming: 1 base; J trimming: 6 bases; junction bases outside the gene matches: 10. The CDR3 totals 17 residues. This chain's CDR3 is CASSLMGVGTSFNEQFF. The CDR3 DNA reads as TGTGCCAGCAGCTTAATGGGCGTAGGGACTAGCTTCAATGAGCAGTTCTTC.

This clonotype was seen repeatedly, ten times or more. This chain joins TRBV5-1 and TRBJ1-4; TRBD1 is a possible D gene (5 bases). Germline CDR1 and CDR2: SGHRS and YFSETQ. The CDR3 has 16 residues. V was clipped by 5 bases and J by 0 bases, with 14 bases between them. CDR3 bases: TGCGCCAGCAGGGGGACGGCCCCCACAACTAATGAAAAACTGTTTTTT. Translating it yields CASRGTAPTTNEKLFF.

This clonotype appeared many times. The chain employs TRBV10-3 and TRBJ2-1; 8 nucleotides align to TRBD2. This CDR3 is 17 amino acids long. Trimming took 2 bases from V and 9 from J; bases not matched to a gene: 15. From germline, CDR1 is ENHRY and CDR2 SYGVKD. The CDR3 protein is CAISEDARGGRRGEQFF. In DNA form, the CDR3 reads TGTGCCATCAGTGAGGATGCCAGGGGCGGGAGGCGGGGTGAGCAGTTCTTC.

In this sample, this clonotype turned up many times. The CDR3: CATSDSSRDRREQYF. CDR3 in DNA: TGTGCCACCAGTGATTCCTCCCGGGACAGGAGGGAGCAGTACTTC. The genes are TRBV24-1 and TRBJ2-7; TRBD1 agrees at 8 bases. The V gene's germline CDR1 is KGHDR and CDR2 SFDVKD. Trimming at V came to 2 bases and at J to 7 bases, leaving 9 bases not matched to a gene. This CDR3 has 15 residues.

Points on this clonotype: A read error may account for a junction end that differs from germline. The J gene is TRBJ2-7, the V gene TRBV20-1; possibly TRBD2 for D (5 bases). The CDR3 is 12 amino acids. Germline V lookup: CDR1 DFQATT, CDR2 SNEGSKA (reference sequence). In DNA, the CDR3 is TGCAGTGCTTGCGGGTCCGCCTACGGGCAGTACTTC. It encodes CSACGSAYGQYF.